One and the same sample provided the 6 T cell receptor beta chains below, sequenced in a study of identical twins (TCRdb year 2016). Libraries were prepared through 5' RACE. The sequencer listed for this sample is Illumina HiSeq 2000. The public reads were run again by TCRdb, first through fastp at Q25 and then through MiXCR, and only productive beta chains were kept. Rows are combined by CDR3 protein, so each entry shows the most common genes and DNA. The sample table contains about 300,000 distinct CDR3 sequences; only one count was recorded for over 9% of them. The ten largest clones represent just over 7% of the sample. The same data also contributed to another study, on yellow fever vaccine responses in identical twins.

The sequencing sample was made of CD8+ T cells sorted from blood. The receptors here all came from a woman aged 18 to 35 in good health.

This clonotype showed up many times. The CDR3 DNA reads as TGTGCCAGCAGTTTTGGGGTACGGGATATCGGGTACGAGCAGTACTTC. Protein: CASSFGVRDIGYEQYF. The rearrangement uses TRBV28 and TRBJ2-7; D possibly corresponds to TRBD2 (5 bases). Germline V gene data show CDR1 as MDHEN and CDR2 as SYDVKM. Trimming pared 3 bases from V and 4 bases from J, leaving 19 bases between. The CDR3 has 16 residues.

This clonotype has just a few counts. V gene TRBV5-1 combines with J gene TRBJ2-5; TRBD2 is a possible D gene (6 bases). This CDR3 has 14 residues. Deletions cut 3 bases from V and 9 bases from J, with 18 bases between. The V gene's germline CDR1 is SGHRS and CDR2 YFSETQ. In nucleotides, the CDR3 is TGCGCCAGCAGCTGGGGAGGACGGATAAAGGCCCAGTACTTC. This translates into CASSWGGRIKAQYF.

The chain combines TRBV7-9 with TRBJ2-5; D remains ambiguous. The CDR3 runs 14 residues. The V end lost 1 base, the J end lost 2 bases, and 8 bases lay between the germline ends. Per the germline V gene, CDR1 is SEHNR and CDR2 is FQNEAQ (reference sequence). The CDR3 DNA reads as TGTGCCAGCAGCTTAGTCCAGAAACAAGAGACCCAGTACTTC. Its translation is CASSLVQKQETQYF.

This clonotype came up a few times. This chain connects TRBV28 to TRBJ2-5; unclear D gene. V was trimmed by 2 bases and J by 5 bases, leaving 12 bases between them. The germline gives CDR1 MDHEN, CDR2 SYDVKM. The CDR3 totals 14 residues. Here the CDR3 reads CASSLRGYSETQYF. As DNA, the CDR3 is TGTGCCAGCAGTTTACGAGGTTACAGTGAGACCCAGTACTTC.

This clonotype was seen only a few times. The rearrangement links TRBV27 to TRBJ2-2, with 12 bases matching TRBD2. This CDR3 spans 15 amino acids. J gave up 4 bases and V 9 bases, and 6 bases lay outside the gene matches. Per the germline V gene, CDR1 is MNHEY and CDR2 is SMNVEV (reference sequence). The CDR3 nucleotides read TGTGCCAGTAAAGGACTAGCGGGAACCACCGGGGAGCTGTTTTTT. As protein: CASKGLAGTTGELFF.

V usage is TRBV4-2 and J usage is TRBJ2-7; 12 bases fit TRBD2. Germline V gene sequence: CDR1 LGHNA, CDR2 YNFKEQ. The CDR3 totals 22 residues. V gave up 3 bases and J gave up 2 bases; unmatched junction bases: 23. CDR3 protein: CASSHGRAGGRLAGVVTYEQYF. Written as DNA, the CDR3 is TGTGCCAGCAGCCACGGGAGGGCAGGGGGTCGACTAGCGGGAGTTGTGACCTACGAGCAGTACTTC.